Listed below are T cell receptor beta chains from one sample, sequenced in a study of control samples from healthy donors and cancer patients. Assay: immunoSEQ multiplex PCR; the TCRdb copy retains only in-frame clones and omits some. The sample lists some 160,000 clones, around nine tenths occurring once. Sample: blood. These receptors were collected from a woman aged 25 to 39 in good health. The CDR3 runs from the conserved cysteine through the conserved F or W. A D gene is named only where the DNA matches it firmly. Size is omitted from some rows. Given values are once, few, many or a class for expanded clones.

DNA | CDR3 | D | J | V | size
TGTGCCAGCAGCGTCCCCTTGGAGCGGGAGGATCCCTACGAGCAGTACTTC | CASSVPLEREDPYEQYF | TRBD2 | TRBJ2-7 | TRBV9 | -
TGTGCCAGCAGCCAAATACCTAGCGGTAACTACGAGCAGTACTTC | CASSQIPSGNYEQYF | TRBD2 | TRBJ2-7 | TRBV3-1/TRBV3-2 | -
TGTGCCAGCAGTCCAAGGACAGGGAACACCGGGGAGCTGTTTTTT | CASSPRTGNTGELFF | TRBD1 | TRBJ2-2 | TRBV2 | once
TGTGCCAGCAGCTGGACCGGGACTCCCTCTGACGTTTTCTTC | CASSWTGTPSDVFF | - | TRBJ2-1 | TRBV5-4 | -
TGTGCCAGCGGGGAGAGGACTCAATACAATGAGCAGTTCTTC | CASGERTQYNEQFF | - | TRBJ2-1 | TRBV9 | -
TGTGCTAGCAGTACTAGCGGGAACTCCTACGAGCAGTACTTC | CASSTSGNSYEQYF | TRBD2 | TRBJ2-7 | TRBV7-3 | -
TGTGCCAGCAGCTTAAAAAGCCTTGCGCAGCCCCAGCATTTT | CASSLKSLAQPQHF | - | TRBJ1-5 | TRBV7-2 | -
TGTGCCAGCCATAGCGGGAGGGCGTCCGAGCAGTACTTC | CASHSGRASEQYF | TRBD2 | TRBJ2-7 | TRBV28 | -
TGTGCCAGCAGCCTGAGTTTAGCGGAAGAGACCCAGTACTTC | CASSLSLAEETQYF | - | TRBJ2-5 | TRBV7-9 | -
TGTGCCAGCAGTTTCTGGCAGGGGTATGGCTACACCTTC | CASSFWQGYGYTF | - | TRBJ1-2 | TRBV28 | -
TGTGCCAGCAGCTTGTCGGGGGGAGTCAACTATGGCTACACCTTC | CASSLSGGVNYGYTF | - | TRBJ1-2 | TRBV5-5 | -
TGTGCCAGCAGTCAGAAGGGACTAGCGGATCAAGAGACCCAGTACTTC | CASSQKGLADQETQYF | TRBD2 | TRBJ2-5 | TRBV13 | -
TGCGCCAGCAGACGGACTAGCGGGCAGAACACCGGGGAGCTGTTTTTT | CASRRTSGQNTGELFF | TRBD2 | TRBJ2-2 | TRBV5-1 | -
TGTGCCAGCAGTTCTGGGCTTGAAGCTTTCTTT | CASSSGLEAFF | - | TRBJ1-1 | TRBV12-3/TRBV12-4 | once
TGCAGCGTTGCCCGACAGGGGGGGGACACCGGGGAGCTGTTTTTT | CSVARQGGDTGELFF | TRBD1 | TRBJ2-2 | TRBV29-1 | once
TGTGCCAGCAGCCAATTTGCCGGGGGGGAGACCCAGTACTTC | CASSQFAGGETQYF | TRBD2 | TRBJ2-5 | TRBV3-1/TRBV3-2 | -
TGTGCCAGCAGCTTCGGTTACAGGGGTCAAGAGACCCAGTACTTC | CASSFGYRGQETQYF | TRBD1 | TRBJ2-5 | TRBV7-8 | -
TGCGCCAGCAGCGACGGACTAGCGGGATCCTACGAGCAGTACTTC | CASSDGLAGSYEQYF | TRBD2 | TRBJ2-7 | TRBV5-1 | -
TGCGCCAGCACCTCCATTCACGATGAGCAGTTCTTC | CASTSIHDEQFF | - | TRBJ2-1 | TRBV23-1 | -
TGCGCCAGCACCGGGATGGGAAATGAGCAGTTCTTC | CASTGMGNEQFF | - | TRBJ2-1 | TRBV4-1 | -
TGTGCCAGCAGTGACTCTCAAGCCGGGGAGCTGTTTTTT | CASSDSQAGELFF | - | TRBJ2-2 | TRBV6-4 | -
TGTGCCAGCAGCCGACCGACTAGCGGGGGGTACAATGAGCAGTTCTTC | CASSRPTSGGYNEQFF | TRBD2 | TRBJ2-1 | TRBV3-1/TRBV3-2 | -
TGTGCCAGCAGCACCTTAGCGGGAGATGAGCAGTTCTTC | CASSTLAGDEQFF | TRBD2 | TRBJ2-1 | TRBV9 | -
TGCGCCAGCAGCCAAGACCTCGGGAGAAGCTCCTACGAGCAGTACTTC | CASSQDLGRSSYEQYF | - | TRBJ2-7 | TRBV4-1 | -
TGTGCCAGCTCACCACCGGACAGCTTTGAAGCTTTCTTT | CASSPPDSFEAFF | - | TRBJ1-1 | TRBV18 | -
TGTGCCAGCAGCCAAGAAATAGGCAGGGACGAGCAGTACTTC | CASSQEIGRDEQYF | - | TRBJ2-7 | TRBV14 | once
TGTGCCAGCAGCTCCCGGGCGACCAATATAAAGACCCAGTACTTC | CASSSRATNIKTQYF | - | TRBJ2-5 | TRBV7-9 | -
TGTGCCAGCATTAGGACGGTGATGAACACTGAAGCTTTCTTT | CASIRTVMNTEAFF | - | TRBJ1-1 | TRBV2 | -
TGTGCCAGCAGCTTAGAGGTTGGCAAACCTAGCAATCAGCCCCAGCATTTT | CASSLEVGKPSNQPQHF | - | TRBJ1-5 | TRBV7-2 | -
TGTGCCAGCAGCTGGGGACAGGGACCCAATCAGCCCCAGCATTTT | CASSWGQGPNQPQHF | TRBD1 | TRBJ1-5 | TRBV5-6 | -
TGTGCCAGCAGCGTACTCGGGGGCACTGAAGCTTTCTTT | CASSVLGGTEAFF | - | TRBJ1-1 | TRBV9 | once
TGTGCCAGCTCAAACACAGGGGGTTATGAAGCTTTCTTT | CASSNTGGYEAFF | TRBD1 | TRBJ1-1 | TRBV18 | -
TGTGCCAGCAGCTCGACAGGGAAAGGCACAGATACGCAGTATTTT | CASSSTGKGTDTQYF | TRBD1 | TRBJ2-3 | TRBV7-9 | -
TGCAGCGTGGTGGTCAGGCGAGACTCCTACGAGCAGTACTTC | CSVVVRRDSYEQYF | - | TRBJ2-7 | TRBV29-1 | -
TGTGCCATCAGGAGCCAGGGGGGTACTGAAGCTTTCTTT | CAIRSQGGTEAFF | TRBD1 | TRBJ1-1 | TRBV10-3 | -
TGTGCCAGCAGCCCGGGACCAACTTTCCCAGATACGCAGTATTTT | CASSPGPTFPDTQYF | - | TRBJ2-3 | TRBV7-2 | -
TGTGCCAGCAGTTTAGACAATGAGCAGTTCTTC | CASSLDNEQFF | - | TRBJ2-1 | TRBV28 | once
TGTGCCAGCAGTCCAGGGACAGGCTCAGCTAACTATGGCTACACCTTC | CASSPGTGSANYGYTF | TRBD1 | TRBJ1-2 | TRBV28 | -
TGTGCCAGCGGGGGTCGAAGGCTCCAAGAGACCCAGTACTTC | CASGGRRLQETQYF | - | TRBJ2-5 | TRBV28 | -
TGTGCCAGCAGCTTTACGGTAGCGGGAGTAATGGAGACCCAGTACTTC | CASSFTVAGVMETQYF | TRBD2 | TRBJ2-5 | TRBV5-4 | -
TGTGCCAGCAGGAGGGACAGGCGGAACTATGGCTACACCTTC | CASRRDRRNYGYTF | TRBD1 | TRBJ1-2 | TRBV7-2 | few
TGTGCCAGCAGTCAAACGAACACCGGGGAGCTGTTTTTT | CASSQTNTGELFF | - | TRBJ2-2 | TRBV6-6 | -
TGTGCCAGCAGTTTCCCCGGCACAGATACGCAGTATTTT | CASSFPGTDTQYF | - | TRBJ2-3 | TRBV28 | -
TGTGCCAGCAGCGTGGGACAGGCCGACACAGATACGCAGTATTTT | CASSVGQADTDTQYF | TRBD1 | TRBJ2-3 | TRBV5-8 | -